This T cell receptor beta chain was recorded in a study of cytomegalovirus exposure and HLA in healthy donors. TCRdb's table, derived via immunoSEQ multiplex PCR, lists solely in-frame clones and lacks some. The sample lists under 200,000 clones; about 90% were seen once. V lost 6 bases and J lost 7; bases outside the gene matches: 4. This CDR3 is 12 amino acids long. The germline V gene encodes CDR1 MNHEY and CDR2 SVGAGI. The sample taken for sequencing was PBMCs. The TCR originated in a woman between 18 and 30 years old in good health and CMV-seropositive. The chain uses TRBV6-5 and TRBJ2-7; 9 bases are shared with TRBD1. CDR3 DNA: TGTGCCAGCAGAACACAGGGGGCAGAGCAGTACTTC. This translates into CASRTQGAEQYF.